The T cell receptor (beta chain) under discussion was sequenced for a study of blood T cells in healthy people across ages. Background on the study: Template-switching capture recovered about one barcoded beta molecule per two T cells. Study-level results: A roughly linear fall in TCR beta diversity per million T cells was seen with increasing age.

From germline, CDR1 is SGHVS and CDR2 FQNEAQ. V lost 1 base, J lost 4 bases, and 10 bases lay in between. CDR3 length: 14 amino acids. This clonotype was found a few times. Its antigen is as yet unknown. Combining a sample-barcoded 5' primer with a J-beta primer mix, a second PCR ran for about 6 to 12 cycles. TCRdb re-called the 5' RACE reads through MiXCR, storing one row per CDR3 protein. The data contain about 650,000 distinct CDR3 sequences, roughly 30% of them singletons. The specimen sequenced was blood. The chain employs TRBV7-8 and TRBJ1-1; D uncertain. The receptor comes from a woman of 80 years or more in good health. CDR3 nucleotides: TGTGCCAGCAGCTTAGGAGGGTTTTTCACTGAAGCTTTCTTT. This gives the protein CASSLGGFFTEAFF.